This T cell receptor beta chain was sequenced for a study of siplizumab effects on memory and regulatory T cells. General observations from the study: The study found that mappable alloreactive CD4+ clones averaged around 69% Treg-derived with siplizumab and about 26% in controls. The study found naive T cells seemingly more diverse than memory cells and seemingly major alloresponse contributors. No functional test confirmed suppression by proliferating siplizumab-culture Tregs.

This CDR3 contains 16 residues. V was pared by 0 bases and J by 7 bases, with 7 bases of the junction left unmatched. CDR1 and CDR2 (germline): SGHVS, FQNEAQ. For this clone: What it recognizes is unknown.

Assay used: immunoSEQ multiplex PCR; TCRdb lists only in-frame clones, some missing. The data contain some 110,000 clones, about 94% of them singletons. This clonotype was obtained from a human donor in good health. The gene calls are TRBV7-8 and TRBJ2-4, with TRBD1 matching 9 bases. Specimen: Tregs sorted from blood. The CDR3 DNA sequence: TGTGCCAGCAGCTTAGCTCCGGGACAGGGTATGAACATTCAGTACTTC. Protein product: CASSLAPGQGMNIQYF.